This TCR beta chain appears in the sequencing data of a study of cytomegalovirus exposure and HLA in healthy donors. Looking at the study overall: Earlier findings included roughly 120 million unique TCR beta sequences obtained from about 180 million T cells. Broader study findings: Earlier findings revealed that most TCR beta V segments proved productive either about 90% or about 30% of the time.

Only a few counts were recorded for this clone. Its specificity is not known. Trimming took off 2 bases at V and 0 bases at J, with 11 bases between the two ends. Looked up from germline, CDR1 is MNHNS and CDR2 is SASEGT. The CDR3 contains 15 residues. PCR primers comprised 60 Vbeta and 13 Jbeta primers. Profiling relied on immunoSEQ multiplex PCR, and the TCRdb table lists in-frame clones only, not all of them. The sample contains approximately 100,000 clones, 74% of which appear only once. This receptor was obtained from a man in his forties or fifties in good health and CMV-seropositive. The sequenced sample was PBMCs. The chain is built from TRBV6-1 and TRBJ2-7, with D tentatively TRBD1 (5 bases). The CDR3 protein is CASSELVGASYEQYF. The CDR3 DNA follows: TGTGCCAGCAGTGAACTGGTAGGGGCCTCCTACGAGCAGTACTTC.